This T cell receptor (beta chain) was recovered during a study of T cells in Graves' hyperthyroidism and ophthalmopathy. Overall study results and limits: The majority of expanded thyroid clonotypes above 0.001 also appeared in blood. The model predicted ophthalmopathy a median around 6.5 months before onset.

CDR3 length: 14 amino acids. CDR1 LNHDA and CDR2 SQIVND come from the germline V gene (reference sequence). V shed 4 bases and J 0 bases; nucleotides not matched to a gene: 2. Regarding this clonotype: Its target is not known.

Hyperthyroidism was newly diagnosed in patients aged 18 to 65 (duration under 2 months). There were TCR beta CDR3 regions amplified from RNA transcripts. The primer set for the first-round RT-PCR of the TCR CDR3 was HTBI. From the multiplex PCR reads, TCRdb called clonotypes with MiXCR, one entry per CDR3 protein. The repertoire consists of around 25,000 distinct CDR3 sequences, with approximately 54% occurring once and the leading ten covering roughly 24%. The clonotype was recovered from a woman aged 35 to 49 with Graves' hyperthyroidism that later progressed to Graves' ophthalmopathy. Sample: blood. The chain is built from TRBV19 and TRBJ1-2, with 7 bases identical to TRBD1. The CDR3 sequence: CASSRTGANYGYTF. The DNA of the CDR3 is TGTGCCAGTAGTAGGACAGGTGCTAACTATGGCTACACCTTC.